This is a list of T cell receptor beta chains from one sample in a study of T cell repertoires in cytomegalovirus infection. TCRdb independently ran MiXCR on the reads; one entry per CDR3 protein. The table has hundreds of thousands of distinct CDR3 sequences, about 40% seen once. Material for sequencing was PBMCs. The receptors were gathered from a human donor in good health (CMV status not recorded). Some clones in this sample may be carry-over from other donors' samples. CDR3s include the opening cysteine and the closing phenylalanine or tryptophan. The D gene is left open where the match is weak. Clone size is shown for a subset of rows, as once, few, many or a class of expanded clone.

D gene	V gene	clone size	J gene	CDR3 protein	CDR3 DNA
TRBD2	TRBV7-6	NA	TRBJ2-3	CASSFPATSVSTDTQYF	TGTGCCAGCAGCTTTCCGGCGACTAGCGTTAGCACAGATACGCAGTATTTT
NA	TRBV20-1	once	TRBJ2-1	CSARDLSGHYEQFF	TGCAGTGCTAGAGATCTCTCGGGGCACTACGAGCAGTTCTTC
TRBD1	TRBV4-2	NA	TRBJ1-5	CASSQERATGLYSNQPQHF	TGTGCCAGCAGCCAAGAAAGGGCGACAGGGCTCTATAGCAATCAGCCCCAGCATTTT
TRBD2	TRBV20-1	NA	TRBJ2-7	CSARGVRGGPHAPYEQYF	TGCAGTGCTAGAGGAGTTCGGGGGGGTCCTCATGCGCCCTACGAGCAGTACTTC
TRBD1	TRBV5-1	NA	TRBJ2-7	CASRRDRAKPYEQYF	TGCGCCAGCAGAAGAGACAGGGCTAAGCCCTACGAGCAGTACTTC
NA	TRBV6-1	few	TRBJ2-2	CASSADSGELFF	TGTGCCAGCAGTGCTGACTCCGGGGAGCTGTTTTTT
NA	TRBV11-2	many	TRBJ2-5	CASSFSTGETQYF	TGTGCCAGCAGCTTTTCTACCGGGGAGACCCAGTACTTC
TRBD1	TRBV7-9	few	TRBJ2-7	CASSLTIGTGGYEQYF	TGTGCCAGCAGCTTGACGATTGGGACAGGGGGGTACGAGCAGTACTTC
TRBD2	TRBV7-3	few	TRBJ2-2	CASSLRGGIDTGELFF	TGTGCCAGCAGCTTAAGGGGGGGGATCGACACCGGGGAGCTGTTTTTT
TRBD2	TRBV20-1	NA	TRBJ2-5	CSASKRGEQETQYF	TGCAGTGCTAGTAAGCGGGGGGAACAAGAGACCCAGTACTTC
NA	TRBV24-1	NA	TRBJ2-5	CATARSSGGETQYF	TGTGCCACCGCTCGCAGCTCCGGCGGGGAGACCCAGTACTTC
NA	TRBV6-1	many	TRBJ2-3	CASSDPRPPRPTQYF	TGTGCCAGCAGTGATCCCCGTCCTCCCCGTCCTACGCAGTATTTT
TRBD1	TRBV5-6	few	TRBJ2-3	CASSLLPGGSTDTQYF	TGTGCCAGCAGCTTGCTTCCAGGGGGTTCAACAGATACGCAGTATTTT
NA	TRBV5-1	NA	TRBJ2-2	CASSLIRIANTGELFF	TGCGCCAGCAGCTTGATTCGCATCGCTAACACCGGGGAGCTGTTTTTT
NA	TRBV7-8	many	TRBJ2-7	CASSLEGDSFPPYEQYF	TGTGCCAGCAGCTTAGAGGGGGACTCTTTTCCCCCCTACGAGCAGTACTTC
NA	TRBV7-9	few	TRBJ1-1	CASSWGRQVTEAFF	TGTGCCAGCAGCTGGGGACGGCAAGTCACTGAAGCTTTCTTT
NA	TRBV6-5	few	TRBJ1-2	CASSYSKMVYGYTF	TGTGCCAGCAGTTACTCGAAGATGGTTTATGGCTACACCTTC
NA	TRBV28	NA	TRBJ1-2	CASSLGHHNYGYTF	TGTGCCAGCAGTTTGGGACATCATAACTATGGCTACACCTTC
TRBD1	TRBV7-8	NA	TRBJ2-1	CASSDPGQGFPSSYNEQFF	TGTGCCAGCAGCGATCCGGGACAGGGGTTTCCTAGCTCCTACAATGAGCAGTTCTTC
TRBD1	TRBV24-1	few	TRBJ2-1	CATSDLQFGVGQGTNEQFF	TGTGCCACCAGTGATTTGCAGTTTGGAGTGGGACAGGGGACCAATGAGCAGTTCTTC
NA	TRBV7-9	few	TRBJ2-4	CASSSLGWGIQYF	TGTGCCAGCAGCTCGCTCGGTTGGGGCATTCAGTACTTC
NA	TRBV19	NA	TRBJ2-7	CASSLIQGYEQYF	TGTGCCAGTAGTCTTATACAGGGCTACGAGCAGTACTTC
TRBD2	TRBV20-1	few	TRBJ2-1	CSARDPRGAGSSYNEQFF	TGCAGTGCTAGAGACCCGCGGGGGGCGGGGAGCTCCTACAATGAGCAGTTCTTC
NA	TRBV7-8	NA	TRBJ1-1	CASSPVGLNTEAFF	TGTGCCAGCAGCCCAGTGGGGTTGAACACTGAAGCTTTCTTT
TRBD1	TRBV19	NA	TRBJ1-1	CASSTGQGTTEAFF	TGTGCCAGTAGTACGGGACAGGGGACCACTGAAGCTTTCTTT
NA	TRBV6-6	NA	TRBJ2-7	CASSPGRVGYEQYF	TGTGCCAGCAGCCCGGGGCGAGTAGGGTACGAGCAGTACTTC
TRBD2	TRBV11-3	few	TRBJ2-1	CASSLESGRAYNEQFF	TGTGCCAGCAGCTTAGAATCCGGGAGGGCCTACAATGAGCAGTTCTTC
TRBD1	TRBV11-3	NA	TRBJ1-2	CASSSTGGSDYGYTF	TGTGCCAGCAGCTCGACAGGGGGCAGTGACTATGGCTACACCTTC
NA	TRBV2	NA	TRBJ1-1	CASSEARTEAFF	TGTGCCAGCAGTGAGGCGAGGACTGAAGCTTTCTTT
NA	TRBV5-1	NA	TRBJ2-5	CASSQTGETQYF	TGCGCCAGCAGCCAGACCGGAGAGACCCAGTACTTC
NA	TRBV19	few	TRBJ2-1	CASSVTAVVYNEQFF	TGTGCCAGTAGTGTGACGGCCGTAGTTTACAATGAGCAGTTCTTC
NA	TRBV7-2	many	TRBJ1-3	CASSFRRTIYF	TGTGCCAGCAGCTTTCGAAGGACCATATATTTT
NA	TRBV5-1	few	TRBJ2-6	CASTETNVLTF	TGCGCCAGCACAGAGACTAACGTCCTGACTTTC
TRBD1	TRBV20-1	once	TRBJ2-1	CSATQGASYNEQFF	TGCAGTGCAACCCAGGGGGCATCGTACAATGAGCAGTTCTTC
NA	TRBV7-8	few	TRBJ2-7	CASSLATGTDPYEQYF	TGTGCCAGCAGCTTAGCTACCGGGACCGATCCCTACGAGCAGTACTTC
TRBD1	TRBV29-1	NA	TRBJ1-2	CSVPRDRAYGYTF	TGCAGCGTGCCCCGGGACAGGGCATATGGCTACACCTTC
TRBD1	TRBV7-9	few	TRBJ1-2	CASSSGQGLFYGYTF	TGTGCCAGCAGCTCCGGACAGGGTCTCTTCTATGGCTACACCTTC
NA	TRBV29-1	few	TRBJ1-1	CSVPTGNTEAFF	TGCAGCGTCCCGACAGGGAACACTGAAGCTTTCTTT
TRBD2	TRBV11-2	few	TRBJ2-1	CASSLGLAGGIGQFF	TGTGCCAGCAGCTTAGGCCTAGCGGGAGGGATTGGACAGTTCTTC
NA	TRBV7-2	many	TRBJ2-1	CASSLDGGVADEQFF	TGTGCCAGCAGCTTGGATGGCGGGGTTGCCGATGAGCAGTTCTTC
NA	TRBV7-2	many	TRBJ1-1	CASSRGLSEAFF	TGTGCCAGCAGCCGGGGACTGTCTGAAGCTTTCTTT
NA	TRBV7-9	NA	TRBJ2-5	CASSLAQGQEETQYF	TGTGCCAGCAGCTTAGCGCAGGGGCAAGAAGAGACCCAGTACTTC
NA	TRBV6-5	NA	TRBJ1-6	CASWRDNSPLHF	TGTGCCTCATGGCGGGATAATTCACCCCTCCACTTT